The 21 T cell receptor beta chains below all came from one sample that was sequenced in a study of blood T cell repertoires in COVID-19. The assay was immunoSEQ multiplex PCR, and TCRdb's table has in-frame clones only and misses some. The profile shows 110,000 to 150,000 clones, almost 80% of them singletons. The material sequenced was peripheral blood. The receptor set was obtained from a man aged 50 or older with active or convalescent COVID-19.

This rearrangement joins TRBV24-1 to TRBJ2-2; D is unclear. This CDR3 spans 16 amino acids. The V and J ends lost 1 base and 2 bases respectively, with 10 bases between them. CDR1 is KGHDR and CDR2 is SFDVKD in the germline V gene. Here the CDR3 reads CATSDLSQPNTGELFF. For the CDR3, the DNA is TGTGCCACCAGTGATTTAAGCCAACCTAACACCGGGGAGCTGTTTTTT.

This clone has just one count. The genes are TRBV3-1 (or the pseudogene TRBV3-2) and TRBJ1-1, with D uncertain. CDR1 is LGHDT, CDR2 YNNKEL, per germline (reference sequence). V lost 5 bases and J 1 base, leaving 14 bases between the germline ends. This CDR3 is 15 amino acids long. DNA for the CDR3: TGTGCCAGCAGCTTCCTGGGAGGAGGGAACACTGAAGCTTTCTTT. It specifies CASSFLGGGNTEAFF.

This clone has just one count. The V and J genes are TRBV15 and TRBJ2-7; 7 nucleotides align to TRBD2. CDR1 is LNHNV and CDR2 is YYDKDF in the germline V gene (reference sequence). V lost 5 bases, J lost 2 bases, and 6 bases stayed unmatched. The length of the CDR3 is 14 residues. The CDR3 DNA sequence: TGTGCCACCAGCCTCCGACTAGCCCCCTACGAGCAGTACTTC. Translating it yields CATSLRLAPYEQYF.

The chain is built from TRBV6-6 and TRBJ2-1; 9 bases are shared with TRBD2. In germline, CDR1 is MNHNY, CDR2 SVGAGI (reference sequence). The V segment lost 5 bases and the J segment 4 bases; nucleotides outside the gene matches: 6. The CDR3 contains 15 residues. This CDR3 reads CASSPGLAEYNEQFF. CDR3 coding DNA: TGTGCCAGCAGTCCGGGACTAGCAGAGTACAATGAGCAGTTCTTC.

Note on this clone: This sample includes further DNA sequences coding for the same CDR3. The J gene is TRBJ2-5, the V gene TRBV28; 9 bases agree with TRBD1. The germline gives CDR1 MDHEN, CDR2 SYDVKM. The trim removed 6 bases at V and 1 base at J, leaving 0 bases unmatched. The CDR3 has 13 residues. The CDR3: CASRDRGQETQYF. The CDR3 region has the DNA TGTGCCAGCAGGGACAGGGGCCAAGAGACCCAGTACTTC.

This chain connects TRBV28 to TRBJ2-4; D possibly corresponds to TRBD2 (7 bases). Germline CDR1 is MDHEN and CDR2 is SYDVKM. Trimming took off 2 bases at V and 1 base at J, with 15 bases between the two ends. The CDR3 contains 17 residues. CDR3 residues: CASSLPRGGGAKNIQYF. In DNA, the CDR3 is TGTGCCAGCAGTTTACCTAGAGGGGGGGGTGCCAAAAACATTCAGTACTTC.

This CDR3 is CASSYGLAGDNEQFF. The DNA for the CDR3 is TGTGCCAGCAGCTACGGACTAGCGGGAGACAATGAGCAGTTCTTC. The gene calls are TRBV7-2 and TRBJ2-1; TRBD2 agrees at 13 bases. CDR1 is SGHTA, CDR2 FQGNSA, per germline. The CDR3 runs 15 residues. The V and J ends lost 4 bases and 5 bases, in that order; junction bases with no gene match: 2.

V and J are TRBV18 and TRBJ2-7; the match to TRBD2 covers 12 bases. Trimming at V came to 6 bases and at J to 3 bases, leaving 6 bases not matched to a gene. This CDR3 spans 15 amino acids. Germline-derived CDR1 and CDR2 are KGHSH and LQKENI. CDR3 DNA sequence: TGTGCCAGCTCCCCCGGGACTAGCGGGTTCTACGAGCAGTACTTC. Its protein is CASSPGTSGFYEQYF. The whole variable domain, filled in from reference TRBV18 and TRBJ2-7, reads NAGVMQNPRHLVRRRGQEARLRCSPMKGHSHVYWYRQLPEEGLKFMVYLQKENIIDESGMPKERFSAEFPKEGPSILRIQQVVRGDSAAYFCASSPGTSGFYEQYFGPGTRLTVT.

The CDR3 here is CASSQDLVAGRYEQYF. In DNA, the CDR3 is TGTGCCAGCAGCCAAGATCTCGTGGCAGGGCGGTACGAGCAGTACTTC. The V gene is TRBV3-1 (or the pseudogene TRBV3-2), the J gene TRBJ2-7; TRBD1 might be the D (5 bases). V gave up 0 bases and J gave up 4 bases, with 16 bases separating them. CDR3 size: 16 residues. Germline V lookup: CDR1 LGHDT, CDR2 YNNKEL (reference sequence).

This chain joins TRBV27 and TRBJ2-7; TRBD2 agrees at 11 bases. This CDR3 spans 15 amino acids. V shed 3 bases and J 6 bases; nucleotides not matched to a gene: 7. CDR1 and CDR2 (germline): MNHEY, SMNVEV (reference sequence). The CDR3 here is CASSLVAGGPGEQYF. CDR3 nucleotides: TGTGCCAGCAGTTTGGTAGCGGGAGGGCCGGGCGAGCAGTACTTC.

The chain uses TRBV5-4 and TRBJ1-5, with 8 bases fitting TRBD1. The CDR3 consists of 15 residues. The V and J ends lost 2 bases and 2 bases, in that order; junction bases with no gene match: 3. CDR1 is SGHNT and CDR2 is YYREEE in the germline V gene (reference sequence). The CDR3 region has the DNA TGTGCCAGCAGCTTTCAGGGGGCGGGCAATCAGCCCCAGCATTTT. The encoded protein is CASSFQGAGNQPQHF.

This chain uses TRBV7-7 with TRBJ2-5; the D gene is possibly TRBD2 (5 bases). Trimming took 0 bases from V and 2 from J, leaving 7 bases between them. Germline CDR1 reads SSHAT; CDR2 reads FNYEAQ (reference sequence). This CDR3 contains 14 residues. This CDR3 reads CASSLAGAQETQYF. In nucleotides, the CDR3 is TGTGCCAGCAGCTTAGCGGGAGCGCAAGAGACCCAGTACTTC.

The V gene is TRBV28, the J gene TRBJ2-7, with a possible D match to TRBD2 (5 bases). This CDR3 is built from 13 residues. The ends were cut back, 2 bases at V and 3 bases at J, with 8 bases in the middle. The V gene's germline CDR1 is MDHEN and CDR2 SYDVKM. CDR3 residues: CASSLPGSYEQYF. DNA of the CDR3: TGTGCCAGCAGTTTACCGGGGAGCTACGAGCAGTACTTC.

J is TRBJ1-4 and V is TRBV9; no firm D call. Looked up from germline, CDR1 is SGDLS and CDR2 is YYNGEE. Trimming shortened V by 1 base and J by 3 bases, and 10 bases separated the two germline ends. The length of the CDR3 is 15 residues. CDR3 bases: TGTGCCAGCAGCGTATACGGGTCTGCTAATGAAAAACTGTTTTTT. Residues: CASSVYGSANEKLFF.

The chain recombines TRBV7-2 with TRBJ2-1; TRBD1 agrees at 8 bases. Per the germline V gene, CDR1 is SGHTA and CDR2 is FQGNSA. V gave up 5 bases and J gave up 8 bases; unmatched junction bases: 8. CDR3 length: 14 residues. CDR3 amino acids: CASSRGDRRYEQFF. As DNA, the CDR3 is TGTGCCAGCAGCCGCGGGGACAGGCGGTATGAGCAGTTCTTC.

This chain links TRBV6-4 with TRBJ2-2, with D maybe TRBD2 (6 bases). There are 16 residues in the CDR3. Germline CDR1 MRHNA, CDR2 SNTAGT. V was clipped by 3 bases and J by 4 bases, with 15 bases between them. The CDR3 loop reads CASSDYGSGRTGELFF. The CDR3 nucleotides read TGTGCCAGCAGTGATTACGGGAGTGGTCGCACCGGGGAGCTGTTTTTT.

The chain combines TRBV28 with TRBJ2-5; 7 bases match TRBD2. V lost 4 bases to trimming and J lost 4 bases; unmatched junction nucleotides: 18. This CDR3 is 18 amino acids long. The germline CDR1 and CDR2 sequences are MDHEN and SYDVKM. The chain's CDR3 is CASSSPPGRGRRSETQYF. The CDR3 bases are TGTGCCAGCAGTTCCCCCCCGGGGCGCGGGAGAAGGTCAGAGACCCAGTACTTC.

Ten or more counts support this clone. J is TRBJ2-2 and V is TRBV3-1 (or the pseudogene TRBV3-2); 7 bases align to TRBD1. Germline V lookup: CDR1 LGHDT, CDR2 YNNKEL (reference sequence). This CDR3 has 15 amino acids. V shed 5 bases and J 2 bases; nucleotides not matched to a gene: 5. The CDR3 spells CASSSGGTNTGELFF. Written as DNA, the CDR3 is TGTGCCAGCAGCTCAGGGGGTACAAACACCGGGGAGCTGTTTTTT.

The rearrangement links TRBV11-2 to TRBJ2-1; the D is unclear. This CDR3 has 17 amino acids. V was trimmed by 5 bases and J by 2 bases, leaving 19 bases between them. Per germline, CDR1 SGHAT and CDR2 FQNNGV. The CDR3 loop is CASSPEIFPEAYNEQFF. CDR3 sequence (DNA): TGTGCCAGCAGCCCAGAAATTTTTCCAGAGGCCTACAATGAGCAGTTCTTC.

As to this clone: Other DNA sequences within the sample encode an identical CDR3. The chain combines TRBV27 with TRBJ1-5; D may be TRBD1 (6 bases). This CDR3 is 16 amino acids long. CDR1 and CDR2 (germline): MNHEY, SMNVEV (reference sequence). The V and J ends lost 0 bases and 1 base respectively, with 10 bases between them. This CDR3 reads CASSLSWGQSNQPQHF. The DNA of the CDR3 is TGTGCCAGCAGTTTATCATGGGGGCAGAGCAATCAGCCCCAGCATTTT.

V usage is TRBV7-9 and J usage is TRBJ1-1; no reliable D call. V shed 7 bases and J shed 3 bases, with 9 bases lying between them. Germline lookup yields CDR1 SEHNR and CDR2 FQNEAQ (reference sequence). This CDR3 contains 12 residues. The CDR3 DNA sequence: TGTGCCAGCATTAATCTATACACTGAAGCTTTCTTT. It codes for CASINLYTEAFF.